The sequence of this TCR beta chain was determined in a study of monozygotic twins with inflammatory bowel disease. Broader study findings: Variability in patient repertoires may have come partly from differing immunosuppressive treatments. The data did not back a single strong IBD-associated clonotype or signal.

CDR1 is LGHDT and CDR2 is YNNKEL in the germline V gene (reference sequence). The length of the CDR3 is 13 residues. The authors ran two nested PCRs of approximately 16 and 10 cycles on TCRalpha and TCRbeta cDNA. TCRdb reprocessed the 5' RACE reads; each CDR3 protein has one entry and no DNA is given. This sample's table has more than 300,000 distinct CDR3 sequences. Worth noting for this clonotype: The antigen is unknown.

The sequenced sample was blood. This clonotype originated in a human donor with ulcerative colitis or Crohn's disease, or a healthy co-twin of an affected twin (not recorded which). The chain uses TRBV3-1 and TRBJ2-7. The CDR3: CASSQDGAYEQYF.